This T cell receptor (beta chain) originates from a study of radiation and T cells in renal cell carcinoma. The CDR3 totals 14 residues. V was shortened by 1 base and J by 8 bases, with 14 bases between the two germline ends. The germline V gene encodes CDR1 KGHSH and CDR2 LQKENI. Treatment indicated: 15 Gy SBRT to primary tumor, nephrectomy 4 weeks later. Clones were sequenced by immunoSEQ multiplex PCR, and TCRdb holds only the in-frame ones, with some missing. The repertoire has around 16,000 clones, 64% of them found once; the top ten carry 25% to 30%. This clone is a singleton in its sample. This receptor was obtained from a woman aged 65 to 85 with renal cell carcinoma. The sample was tumor tissue, taken from a patient whose treatment included radiotherapy and nephrectomy. The rearrangement links TRBV18 to TRBJ1-2; possible D gene TRBD1, 5 bases. CDR3 in amino acids: CASSPRQDKGGYTF. The DNA for the CDR3 is TGTGCCAGCTCACCACGTCAGGACAAAGGAGGCTACACCTTC.